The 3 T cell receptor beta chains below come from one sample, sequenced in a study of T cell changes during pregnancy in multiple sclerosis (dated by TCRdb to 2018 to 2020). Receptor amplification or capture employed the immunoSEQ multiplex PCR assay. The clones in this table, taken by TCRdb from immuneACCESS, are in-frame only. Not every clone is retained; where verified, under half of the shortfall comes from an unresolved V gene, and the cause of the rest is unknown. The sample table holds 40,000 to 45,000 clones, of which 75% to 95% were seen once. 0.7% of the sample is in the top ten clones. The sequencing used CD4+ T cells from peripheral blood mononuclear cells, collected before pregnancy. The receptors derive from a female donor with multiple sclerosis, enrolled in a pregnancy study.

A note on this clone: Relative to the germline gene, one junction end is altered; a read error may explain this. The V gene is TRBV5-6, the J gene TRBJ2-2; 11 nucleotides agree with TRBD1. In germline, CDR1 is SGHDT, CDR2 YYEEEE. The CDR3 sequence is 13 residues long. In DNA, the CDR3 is TGTGCCAGCAGCAGAGGACAGGGGGCAATCTCGATTTTT. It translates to CASSRGQGAISIF.

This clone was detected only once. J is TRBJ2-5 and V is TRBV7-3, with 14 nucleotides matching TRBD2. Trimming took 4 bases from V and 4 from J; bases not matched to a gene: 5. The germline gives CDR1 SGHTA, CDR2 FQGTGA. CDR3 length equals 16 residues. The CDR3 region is CASSSGLAGVGETQYF. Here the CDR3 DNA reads TGTGCCAGCAGCTCGGGACTAGCGGGGGTCGGAGAGACCCAGTACTTC.

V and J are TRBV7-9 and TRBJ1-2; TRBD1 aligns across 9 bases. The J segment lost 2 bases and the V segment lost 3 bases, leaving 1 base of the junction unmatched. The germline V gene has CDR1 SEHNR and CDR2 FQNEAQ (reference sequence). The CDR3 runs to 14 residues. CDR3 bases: TGTGCCAGCAGCTTCGGACAGGGGAACTATGGCTACACCTTC. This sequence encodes CASSFGQGNYGYTF. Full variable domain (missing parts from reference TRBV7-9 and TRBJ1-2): DTGVSQNPRHKITKRGQNVTFRCDPISEHNRLYWYRQTLGQGPEFLTYFQNEAQLEKSRLLSDRFSAERPKGSFSTLEIQRTEQGDSAMYLCASSFGQGNYGYTFGSGTRLTVV.